This TCR beta chain was identified during a study of T cell repertoires in cytomegalovirus infection. For the study at large: Carrying CMV and the relevant HLA type showed in public TCR beta signatures.

The V end lost 5 bases, the J end lost 0 bases, and 13 bases lay between the germline ends. Germline V CDR1 and CDR2: SGHVS, FNYEAQ. CDR3 size: 15 residues. Of note for this clonotype: Its antigen is unidentified.

TCRdb independently ran MiXCR on the reads; one entry per CDR3 protein. The data contain 750,000 to 950,000 distinct CDR3 sequences, 25% to 30% of them seen just once; the ten biggest clones take up less than 15%. The study, taken as a whole, reports: Individuals carrying CMV plus the relevant HLA were identified by cumulative frequency of public TCR beta families.

The sequencing used cultured CD8+ T cells from PBMCs, collected from culture after CMV antigen stimulation. The chain has TRBV7-6 and TRBJ1-1, with unresolved D. This TCR derives from a human donor in good health (CMV status not recorded). Some clones in this sample may be carry-over from other donors' samples. CDR3 in amino acids: CASSIRGGMNTEAFF. The CDR3 bases are TGTGCCAGCAGCATTAGAGGCGGCATGAACACTGAAGCTTTCTTT. The full variable domain, rest sourced from reference TRBV7-6 and TRBJ1-1, is GAGVSQSPRYKVTKRGQDVALRCDPISGHVSLYWYRQALGQGPEFLTYFNYEAQQDKSGLPNDRFSAERPEGSISTLTIQRTEQRDSAMYRCASSIRGGMNTEAFFGQGTRLTVV.